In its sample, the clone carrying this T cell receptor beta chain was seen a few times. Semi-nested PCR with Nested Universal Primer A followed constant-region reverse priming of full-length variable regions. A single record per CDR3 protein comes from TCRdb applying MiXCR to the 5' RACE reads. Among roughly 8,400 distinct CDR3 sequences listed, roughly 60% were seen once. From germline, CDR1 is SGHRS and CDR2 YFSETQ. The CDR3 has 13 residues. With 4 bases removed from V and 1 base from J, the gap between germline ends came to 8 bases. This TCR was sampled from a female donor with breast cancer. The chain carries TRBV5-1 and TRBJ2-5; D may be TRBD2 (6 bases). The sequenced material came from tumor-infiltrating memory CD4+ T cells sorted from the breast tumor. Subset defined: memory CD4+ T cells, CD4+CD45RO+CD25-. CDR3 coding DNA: TGCGCCAGCAGCCGGGGGAGCCAAGAGACCCAGTACTTC. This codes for CASSRGSQETQYF.